This is a list of T cell receptor beta chains from one sample in a study of blood T cell repertoires in COVID-19. Measured with immunoSEQ multiplex PCR; TCRdb has only the in-frame clones, and not every one. The sample lists 200,000 to 300,000 clones; roughly 80% were seen once. The sequencing sample was made of peripheral blood. These receptors were taken from an older woman with active or convalescent COVID-19. Each CDR3 is given with its conserved first and last residue. A D gene is named only where the DNA matches it firmly. Clone size, where shown, is once, few, many, or a class for clones that have expanded.

D: TRBD1
J: TRBJ1-2
V: TRBV27
size: .
DNA: TGTGCCAGCAGTTTAGCAGGGGGCTATGGCTACACCTTC
CDR3: CASSLAGGYGYTF

D: TRBD1
J: TRBJ1-4
V: TRBV18
size: .
DNA: TGTGCCAGCTCACCAGGGACAGCTAATGAAAAACTGTTTTTT
CDR3: CASSPGTANEKLFF

D: .
J: TRBJ1-1
V: TRBV6-1
size: .
DNA: TGTGCCAGCAGTGAAGTATCGAACACTGAAGCTTTCTTT
CDR3: CASSEVSNTEAFF

D: TRBD1
J: TRBJ1-6
V: TRBV19
size: .
DNA: TGTGCCAGTAGTGGCACGCGGACAGGTTTTCGGCGTTCACCCCTCCACTTT
CDR3: CASSGTRTGFRRSPLHF

D: TRBD1
J: TRBJ2-7
V: TRBV5-1
size: few
DNA: TGCGCCAGCAGCCAAAACAGGGGTAGAGAGCAGTACTTC
CDR3: CASSQNRGREQYF

D: TRBD1
J: TRBJ1-6
V: TRBV6-5
size: .
DNA: TGTGCCAGCAGTTACTCGACAGGGGAGGATAATTCACCCCTCCACTTT
CDR3: CASSYSTGEDNSPLHF

D: .
J: TRBJ1-5
V: TRBV2
size: .
DNA: TGTGCCAGCAGTTCAGGGCCCTATAGCAATCAGCCCCAGCATTTT
CDR3: CASSSGPYSNQPQHF

D: TRBD2
J: TRBJ2-3
V: TRBV19
size: .
DNA: TGTGCCAGTAGTAGCGGGGGGGCCCCAGATACGCAGTATTTT
CDR3: CASSSGGAPDTQYF

D: .
J: TRBJ1-3
V: TRBV6-6
size: .
DNA: TGTGCCAGCAGTTACTCGAGCTTCTCTGGAAACACCATATATTTT
CDR3: CASSYSSFSGNTIYF

D: TRBD1
J: TRBJ1-2
V: TRBV6-1
size: .
DNA: TGTGCCAGCAGTGAAGGGGGACAGTTTAGTAACTATGGCTACACCTTC
CDR3: CASSEGGQFSNYGYTF

D: .
J: TRBJ2-1
V: TRBV10-1
size: .
DNA: TGCGCCAGCAGTGAGTTGATCAGGGCTACCTACAATGAGCAGTTCTTC
CDR3: CASSELIRATYNEQFF

D: .
J: TRBJ2-2
V: TRBV9
size: .
DNA: TGTGCCAGCAGCTCCCCGGGTAGCGGTCCTTTCGGGACCGGGGAGCTGTTTTTT
CDR3: CASSSPGSGPFGTGELFF

D: .
J: TRBJ2-1
V: TRBV5-4
size: .
DNA: TGTGCCAGCAGCTTGGCGGGCTCCTACAATGAGCAGTTCTTC
CDR3: CASSLAGSYNEQFF

D: .
J: TRBJ2-7
V: TRBV3-1/TRBV3-2
size: .
DNA: TGTGCCAGCAGCCAAGGTGGCTGGTCAGTTTACGAGCAGTACTTC
CDR3: CASSQGGWSVYEQYF

D: .
J: TRBJ1-1
V: TRBV7-9
size: .
DNA: TGTGCCAGCTCGTGGGGGGGAAACACTGAAGCTTTCTTT
CDR3: CASSWGGNTEAFF

D: TRBD1
J: TRBJ2-3
V: TRBV27
size: .
DNA: TGTGCCAGCAGTTTACAGGGGGTTAGAGATACGCAGTATTTT
CDR3: CASSLQGVRDTQYF